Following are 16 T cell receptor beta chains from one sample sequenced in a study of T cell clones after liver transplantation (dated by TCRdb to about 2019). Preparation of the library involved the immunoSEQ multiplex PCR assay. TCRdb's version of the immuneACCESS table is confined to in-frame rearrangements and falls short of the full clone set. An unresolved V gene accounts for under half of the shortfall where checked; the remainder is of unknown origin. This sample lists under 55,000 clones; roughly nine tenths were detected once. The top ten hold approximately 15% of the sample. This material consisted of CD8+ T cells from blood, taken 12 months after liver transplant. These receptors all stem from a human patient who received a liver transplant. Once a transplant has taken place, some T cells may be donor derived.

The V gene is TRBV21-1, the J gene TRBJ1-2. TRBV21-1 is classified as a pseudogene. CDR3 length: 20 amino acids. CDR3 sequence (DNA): TGTGCCAGCAGCAAAGCGCTTTCAACCTCCCCTGGGGGAAGAAAGGATGGCTACACCTTC. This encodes CASSKALSTSPGGRKDGYTF.

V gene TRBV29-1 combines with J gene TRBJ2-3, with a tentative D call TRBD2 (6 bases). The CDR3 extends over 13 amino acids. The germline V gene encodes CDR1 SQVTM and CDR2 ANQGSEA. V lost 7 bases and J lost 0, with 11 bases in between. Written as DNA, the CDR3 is TGCAGCGCGTTAGCGGATAGCACAGATACGCAGTATTTT. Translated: CSALADSTDTQYF.

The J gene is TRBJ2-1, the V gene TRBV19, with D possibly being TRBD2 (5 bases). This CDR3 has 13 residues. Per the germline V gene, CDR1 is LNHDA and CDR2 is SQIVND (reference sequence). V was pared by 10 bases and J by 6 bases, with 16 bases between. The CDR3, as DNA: TGTGCCACTAATAGCGTTGCAAGCAATGAGCAGTTCTTC. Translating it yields CATNSVASNEQFF.

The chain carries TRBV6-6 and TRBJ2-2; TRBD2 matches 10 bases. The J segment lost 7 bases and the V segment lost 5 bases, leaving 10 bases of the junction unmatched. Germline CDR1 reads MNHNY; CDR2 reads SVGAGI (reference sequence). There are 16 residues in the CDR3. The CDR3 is CASSRDGLAAGGELFF. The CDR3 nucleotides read TGTGCCAGCAGTCGAGATGGACTAGCGGCGGGCGGGGAGCTGTTTTTT.

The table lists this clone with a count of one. Here the CDR3 reads CASSHAPAAYNEQFF. The CDR3 region has the DNA TGCGCCAGCAGCCACGCCCCCGCAGCCTACAATGAGCAGTTCTTC. V is TRBV4-1 and J is TRBJ2-1; D is uncertain. The length of the CDR3 is 15 residues. Germline V lookup: CDR1 MGHRA, CDR2 YSYEKL. Trimming left V 3 bases short and J 2 bases short, with 11 bases between.

The CDR3 DNA reads as TGTGCCAGCAGCTTAGACCCGACAGGCGGGGGCACAGATACGCAGTATTTT. Its translation is CASSLDPTGGGTDTQYF. This chain joins TRBV7-8 and TRBJ2-3; D could derive from TRBD1 or TRBD2 (6 bases each). The ends were cut back, 1 base at V and 1 base at J, with 15 bases in the middle. Germline loops: CDR1 SGHVS, CDR2 FQNEAQ. The CDR3 spans 17 residues.

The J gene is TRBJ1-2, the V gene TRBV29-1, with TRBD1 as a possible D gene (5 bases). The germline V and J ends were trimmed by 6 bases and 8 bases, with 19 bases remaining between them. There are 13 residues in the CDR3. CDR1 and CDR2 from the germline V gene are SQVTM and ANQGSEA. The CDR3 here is CSVKARTIEGYTF. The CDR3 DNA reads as TGCAGCGTCAAAGCCAGGACAATAGAGGGCTACACCTTC. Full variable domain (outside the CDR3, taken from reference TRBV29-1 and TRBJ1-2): SAVISQKPSRDICQRGTSLTIQCQVDSQVTMMFWYRQQPGQSLTLIATANQGSEATYESGFVIDKFPISRPNLTFSTLTVSNMSPEDSSIYLCSVKARTIEGYTFGSGTRLTVV.

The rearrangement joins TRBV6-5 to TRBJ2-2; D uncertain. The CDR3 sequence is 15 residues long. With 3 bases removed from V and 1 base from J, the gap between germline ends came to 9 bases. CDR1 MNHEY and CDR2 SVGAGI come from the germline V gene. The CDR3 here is CASSYTLMNTGELFF. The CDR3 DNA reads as TGTGCCAGCAGTTATACTCTTATGAACACCGGGGAGCTGTTTTTT.

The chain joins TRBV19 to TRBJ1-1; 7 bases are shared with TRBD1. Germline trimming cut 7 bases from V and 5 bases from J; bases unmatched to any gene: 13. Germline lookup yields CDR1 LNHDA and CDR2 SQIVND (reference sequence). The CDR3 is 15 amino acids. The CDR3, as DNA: TGTGCCAGTATCCCCTCGAACAGGGGTGGGACTGAAGCTTTCTTT. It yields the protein CASIPSNRGGTEAFF.

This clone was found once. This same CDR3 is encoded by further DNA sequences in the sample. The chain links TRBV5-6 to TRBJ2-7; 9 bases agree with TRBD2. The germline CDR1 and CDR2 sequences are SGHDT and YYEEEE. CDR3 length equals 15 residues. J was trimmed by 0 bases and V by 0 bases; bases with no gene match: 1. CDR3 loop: CASSLVSGSSYEQYF. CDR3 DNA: TGTGCCAGCAGCTTGGTTAGCGGGAGCTCCTACGAGCAGTACTTC.

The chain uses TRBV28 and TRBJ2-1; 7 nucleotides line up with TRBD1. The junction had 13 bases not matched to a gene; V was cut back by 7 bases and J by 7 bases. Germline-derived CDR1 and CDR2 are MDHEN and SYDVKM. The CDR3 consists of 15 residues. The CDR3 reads CASTWDSQGGNEQFF. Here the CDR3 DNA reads TGTGCCAGCACGTGGGACAGTCAAGGAGGAAATGAGCAGTTCTTC.

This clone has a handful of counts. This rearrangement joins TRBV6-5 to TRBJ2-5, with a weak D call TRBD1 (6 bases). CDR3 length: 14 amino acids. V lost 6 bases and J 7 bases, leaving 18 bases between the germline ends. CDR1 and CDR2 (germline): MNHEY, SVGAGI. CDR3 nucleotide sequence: TGTGCCAGCAGCCCACAGGGTCTGGAAGGGACCCAGTACTTC. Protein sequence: CASSPQGLEGTQYF.

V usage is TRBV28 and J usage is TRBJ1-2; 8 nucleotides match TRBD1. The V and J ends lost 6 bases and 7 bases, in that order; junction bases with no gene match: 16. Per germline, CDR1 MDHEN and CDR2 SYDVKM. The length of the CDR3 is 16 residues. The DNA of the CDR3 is TGTGCCAGCAGACCCCGACAGGGGCAGGGGGTGAGTGGCTACACCTTC. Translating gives CASRPRQGQGVSGYTF.

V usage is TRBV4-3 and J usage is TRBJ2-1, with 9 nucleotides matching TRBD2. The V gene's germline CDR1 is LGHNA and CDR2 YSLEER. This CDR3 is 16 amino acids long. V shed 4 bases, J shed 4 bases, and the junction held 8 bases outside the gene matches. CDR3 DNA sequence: TGCGCCAGCAGCCCCCAGACTAGCGGAGGATACAATGAGCAGTTCTTC. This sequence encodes CASSPQTSGGYNEQFF.

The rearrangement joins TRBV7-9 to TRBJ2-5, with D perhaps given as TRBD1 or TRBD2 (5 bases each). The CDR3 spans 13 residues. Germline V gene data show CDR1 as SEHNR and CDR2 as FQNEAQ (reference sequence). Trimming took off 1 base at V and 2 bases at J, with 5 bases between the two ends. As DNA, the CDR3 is TGTGCCAGCAGCTTAGGGGGGCAAGAGACCCAGTACTTC. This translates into CASSLGGQETQYF. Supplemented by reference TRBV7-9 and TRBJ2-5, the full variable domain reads DTGVSQNPRHKITKRGQNVTFRCDPISEHNRLYWYRQTLGQGPEFLTYFQNEAQLEKSRLLSDRFSAERPKGSFSTLEIQRTEQGDSAMYLCASSLGGQETQYFGPGTRLLVL.

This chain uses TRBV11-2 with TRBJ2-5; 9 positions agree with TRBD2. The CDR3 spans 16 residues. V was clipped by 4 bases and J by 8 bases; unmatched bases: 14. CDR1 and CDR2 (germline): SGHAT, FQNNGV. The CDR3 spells CASSSRPPSGTHTQYF. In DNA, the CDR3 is TGTGCCAGCAGCTCGAGGCCCCCTAGCGGGACCCACACCCAGTACTTC.